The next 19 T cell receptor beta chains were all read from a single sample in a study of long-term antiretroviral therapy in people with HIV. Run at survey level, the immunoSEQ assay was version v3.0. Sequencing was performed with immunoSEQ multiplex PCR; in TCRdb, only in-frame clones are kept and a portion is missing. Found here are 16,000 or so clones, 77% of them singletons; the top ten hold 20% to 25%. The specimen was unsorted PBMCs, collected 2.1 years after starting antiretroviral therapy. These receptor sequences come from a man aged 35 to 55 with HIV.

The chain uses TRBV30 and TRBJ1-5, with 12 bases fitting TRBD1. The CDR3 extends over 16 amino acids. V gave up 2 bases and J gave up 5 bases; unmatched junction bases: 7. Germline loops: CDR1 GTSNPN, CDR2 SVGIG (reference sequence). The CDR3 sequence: CAWSPGDRGLYQPQHF. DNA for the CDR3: TGTGCCTGGAGTCCTGGGGACAGGGGGCTTTATCAGCCCCAGCATTTT.

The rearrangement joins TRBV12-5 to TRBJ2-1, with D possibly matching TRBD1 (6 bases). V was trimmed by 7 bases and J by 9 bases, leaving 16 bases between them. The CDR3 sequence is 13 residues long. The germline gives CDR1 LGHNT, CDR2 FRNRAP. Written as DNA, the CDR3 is TGTGCTAGTGCTCTGCCAACAGGGTTTGAGCAGTTCTTC. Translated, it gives CASALPTGFEQFF. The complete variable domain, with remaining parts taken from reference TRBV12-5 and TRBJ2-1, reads DARVTQTPRHKVTEMGQEVTMRCQPILGHNTVFWYRQTMMQGLELLAYFRNRAPLDDSGMPKDRFSAEMPDATLATLKIQPSEPRDSAVYFCASALPTGFEQFFGPGTRLTVL.

The CDR3, as DNA: TGTGCCAGCAGTCTTACCGAACTGGCCGGAAACACCATATATTTT. Translated, it gives CASSLTELAGNTIYF. V usage is TRBV2 and J usage is TRBJ1-3; D unresolved. Trimming removed 5 bases from V and 4 bases from J, with 15 bases in between. Germline lookup yields CDR1 SNHLY and CDR2 FYNNEI. The CDR3 covers 15 residues. Supplemented by reference TRBV2 and TRBJ1-3, the full variable domain reads EPEVTQTPSHQVTQMGQEVILRCVPISNHLYFYWYRQILGQKVEFLVSFYNNEISEKSEIFDDQFSVERPDGSNFTLKIRSTKLEDSAMYFCASSLTELAGNTIYFGEGSWLTVV.

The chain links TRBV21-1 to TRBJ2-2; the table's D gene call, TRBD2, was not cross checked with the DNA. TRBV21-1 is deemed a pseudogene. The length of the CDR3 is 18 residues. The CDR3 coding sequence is TGTGCCAGCATCCGGGGGACTTTGGGGGGGAAGGGGCCCGGGGAGCTGTTTTTT. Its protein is CASIRGTLGGKGPGELFF.

CDR3 protein: CASSFSGDTEAFF. The CDR3 nucleotides are TGCGCCAGCAGCTTTTCAGGGGACACTGAAGCTTTCTTT. The V and J genes are TRBV5-1 and TRBJ1-1, with a possible D match to TRBD1 (6 bases). Trimming took off 2 bases at V and 3 bases at J, with 8 bases between the two ends. Germline values: CDR1 SGHRS, CDR2 YFSETQ. The CDR3 covers 13 residues.

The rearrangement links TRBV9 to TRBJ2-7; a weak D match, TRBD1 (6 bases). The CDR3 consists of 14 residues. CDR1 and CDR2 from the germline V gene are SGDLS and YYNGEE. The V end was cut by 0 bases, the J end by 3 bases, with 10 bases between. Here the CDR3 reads CASSVGDIYYEQYF. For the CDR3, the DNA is TGTGCCAGCAGCGTAGGGGACATTTACTACGAGCAGTACTTC. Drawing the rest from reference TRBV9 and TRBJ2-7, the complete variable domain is DSGVTQTPKHLITATGQRVTLRCSPRSGDLSVYWYQQSLDQGLQFLIQYYNGEERAKGNILERFSAQQFPDLHSELNLSSLELGDSALYFCASSVGDIYYEQYFGPGTRLTVT.

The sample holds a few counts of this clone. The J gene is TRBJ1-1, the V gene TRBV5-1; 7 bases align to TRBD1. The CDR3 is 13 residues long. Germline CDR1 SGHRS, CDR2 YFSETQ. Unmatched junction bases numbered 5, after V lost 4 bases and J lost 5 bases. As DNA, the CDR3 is TGCGCCAGCAGCCCGCAGGGGGATACTGAAGCTTTCTTT. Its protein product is CASSPQGDTEAFF.

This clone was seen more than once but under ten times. This CDR3 reads CASSIMGTEAFF. Here the CDR3 DNA reads TGTGCCAGTAGTATCATGGGCACTGAAGCTTTCTTT. The rearrangement joins TRBV19 to TRBJ1-1; no reliable D call. The CDR3 has 12 amino acids. Looked up from germline, CDR1 is LNHDA and CDR2 is SQIVND (reference sequence). Trimming took off 3 bases at V and 4 bases at J, with 6 bases between the two ends.

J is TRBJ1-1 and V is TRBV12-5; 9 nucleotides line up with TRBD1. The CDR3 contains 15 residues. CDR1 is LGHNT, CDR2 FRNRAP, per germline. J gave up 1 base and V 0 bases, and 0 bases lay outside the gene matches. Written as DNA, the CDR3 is TGTGCTAGTGGTTTGGTGGGACAGGGGAACACTGAAGCTTTCTTT. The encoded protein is CASGLVGQGNTEAFF.

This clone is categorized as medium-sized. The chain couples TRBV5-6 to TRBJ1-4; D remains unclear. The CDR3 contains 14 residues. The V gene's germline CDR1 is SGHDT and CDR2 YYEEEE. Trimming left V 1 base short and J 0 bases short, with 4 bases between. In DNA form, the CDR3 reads TGTGCCAGCAGCTTGACACCAACTAATGAAAAACTGTTTTTT. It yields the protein CASSLTPTNEKLFF.

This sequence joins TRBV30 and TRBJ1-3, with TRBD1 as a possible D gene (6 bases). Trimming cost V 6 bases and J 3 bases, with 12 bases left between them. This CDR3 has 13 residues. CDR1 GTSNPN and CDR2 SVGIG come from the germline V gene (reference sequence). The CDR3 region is CACYRVYGNTIYF. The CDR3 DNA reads TGTGCCTGTTACAGGGTTTATGGAAACACCATATATTTT.

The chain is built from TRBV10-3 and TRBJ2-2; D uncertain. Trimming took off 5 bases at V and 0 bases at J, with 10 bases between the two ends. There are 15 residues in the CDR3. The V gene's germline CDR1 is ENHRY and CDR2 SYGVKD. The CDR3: CAISPEYANTGELFF. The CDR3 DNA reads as TGTGCCATCAGTCCGGAGTACGCGAACACCGGGGAGCTGTTTTTT.

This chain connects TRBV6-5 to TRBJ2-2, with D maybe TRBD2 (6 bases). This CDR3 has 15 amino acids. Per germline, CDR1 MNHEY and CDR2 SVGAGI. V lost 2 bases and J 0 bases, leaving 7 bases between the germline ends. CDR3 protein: CASSYAGTNTGELFF. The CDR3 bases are TGTGCCAGCAGTTACGCGGGAACGAACACCGGGGAGCTGTTTTTT.

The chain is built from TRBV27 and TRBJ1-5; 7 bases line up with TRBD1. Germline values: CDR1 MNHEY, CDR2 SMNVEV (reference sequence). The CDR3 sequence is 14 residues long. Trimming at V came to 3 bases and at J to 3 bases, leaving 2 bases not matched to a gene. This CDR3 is CASSLTGFNQPQHF. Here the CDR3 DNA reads TGTGCCAGCAGTTTGACAGGGTTCAATCAGCCCCAGCATTTT.

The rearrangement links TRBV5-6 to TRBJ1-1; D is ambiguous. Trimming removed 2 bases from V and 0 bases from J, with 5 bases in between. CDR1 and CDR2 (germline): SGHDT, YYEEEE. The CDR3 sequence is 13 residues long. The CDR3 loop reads CASSFTVNTEAFF. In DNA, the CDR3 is TGTGCCAGCAGCTTTACGGTGAACACTGAAGCTTTCTTT.

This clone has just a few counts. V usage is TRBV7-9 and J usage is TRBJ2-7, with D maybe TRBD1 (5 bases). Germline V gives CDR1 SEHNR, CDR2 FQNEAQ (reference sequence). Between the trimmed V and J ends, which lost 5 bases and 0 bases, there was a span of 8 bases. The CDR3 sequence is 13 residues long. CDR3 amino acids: CASSPGYSYEQYF. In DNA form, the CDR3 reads TGTGCCAGCAGCCCAGGGTACTCCTACGAGCAGTACTTC.

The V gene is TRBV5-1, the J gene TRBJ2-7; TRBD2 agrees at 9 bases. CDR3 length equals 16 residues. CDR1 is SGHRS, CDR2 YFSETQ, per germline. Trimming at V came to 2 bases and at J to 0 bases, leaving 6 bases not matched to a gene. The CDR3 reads CASSFIAGASSYEQYF. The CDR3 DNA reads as TGCGCCAGCAGCTTTATAGCGGGGGCGAGCTCCTACGAGCAGTACTTC.

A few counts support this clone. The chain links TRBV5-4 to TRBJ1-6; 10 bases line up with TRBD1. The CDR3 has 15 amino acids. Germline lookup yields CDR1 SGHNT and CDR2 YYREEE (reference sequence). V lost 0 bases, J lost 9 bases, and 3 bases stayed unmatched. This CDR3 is CASSLERDRGSPLHF. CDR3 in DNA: TGTGCCAGCAGCTTGGAACGGGACAGGGGTTCACCCCTCCACTTT. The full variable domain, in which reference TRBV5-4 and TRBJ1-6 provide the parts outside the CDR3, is ETGVTQSPTHLIKTRGQQVTLRCSSQSGHNTVSWYQQALGQGPQFIFQYYREEENGRGNFPPRFSGLQFPNYSSELNVNALELDDSALYLCASSLERDRGSPLHFGNGTRLTVT.

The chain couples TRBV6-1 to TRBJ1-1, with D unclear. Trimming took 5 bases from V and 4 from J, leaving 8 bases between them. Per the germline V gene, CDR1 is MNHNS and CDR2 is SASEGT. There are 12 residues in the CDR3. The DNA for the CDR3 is TGTGCCAGCAGTTTCCAGGCCACTGAAGCTTTCTTT. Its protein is CASSFQATEAFF.